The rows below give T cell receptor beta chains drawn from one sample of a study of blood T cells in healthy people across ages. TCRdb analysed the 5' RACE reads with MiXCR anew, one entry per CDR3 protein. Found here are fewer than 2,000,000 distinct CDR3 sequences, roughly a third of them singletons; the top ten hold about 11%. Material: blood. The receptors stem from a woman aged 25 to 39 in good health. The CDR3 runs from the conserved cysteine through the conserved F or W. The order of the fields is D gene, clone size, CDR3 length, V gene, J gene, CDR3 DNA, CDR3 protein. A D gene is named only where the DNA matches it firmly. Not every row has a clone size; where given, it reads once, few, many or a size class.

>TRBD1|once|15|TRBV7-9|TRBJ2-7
TGTGCCAGCAGCTGGGACAGGGGTTCCTACAGTGAGCAGTACTTC
CASSWDRGSYSEQYF
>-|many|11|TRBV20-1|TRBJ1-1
TGCAGTGCCCCGGTGGTTACTGAAGCTTTCTTT
CSAPVVTEAFF
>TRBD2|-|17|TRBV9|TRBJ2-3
TGTGCCAGCAGCCCCCACCCTAGCGGGAGGGCCCAAGATACGCAGTATTTT
CASSPHPSGRAQDTQYF
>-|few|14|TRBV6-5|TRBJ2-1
TGTGCCAGCAGTTACTCAACAGCTCGCTATGAGCAGTTCTTC
CASSYSTARYEQFF
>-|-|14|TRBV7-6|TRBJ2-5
TGTGCCAGCAGCTTAGTTGGGGATGCAGAGACCCAGTACTTC
CASSLVGDAETQYF
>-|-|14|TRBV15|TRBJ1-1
TGTGCCACCAGCAGAGAGAGGGCAGGGACTGAAGCTTTCTTT
CATSRERAGTEAFF
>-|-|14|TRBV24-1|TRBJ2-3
TGTGCCACCAGTGATTTCGGGATCACAGATACGCAGTATTTT
CATSDFGITDTQYF
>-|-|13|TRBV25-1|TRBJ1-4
TGTGCCAGCGCCCCCGGGACCGACGAAAAACTGTTTTTT
CASAPGTDEKLFF
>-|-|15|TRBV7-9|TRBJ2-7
TGTGCCAGCAGCTTAGCGGGGCGGGGCCTCTACGAGCAGTACTTC
CASSLAGRGLYEQYF
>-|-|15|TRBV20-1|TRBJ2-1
TGCAGTGCTAGGGGATTAGCGGAATACGACAATGAGCAGTTCTTC
CSARGLAEYDNEQFF
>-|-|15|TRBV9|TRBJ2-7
TGTGCCAGCAGCTGGCAGGGGGGCGGGTACAATGAGCAGTACTTC
CASSWQGGGYNEQYF
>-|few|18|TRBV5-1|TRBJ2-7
TGCGCCAGCAGCCACAGGGGGCTGGCTAGCGGGAGTTCCCACGAGCAGTACTTC
CASSHRGLASGSSHEQYF
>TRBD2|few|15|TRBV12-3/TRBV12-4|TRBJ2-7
TGTGCCAGCAGTTTAGGGACTAGCGGGGGGGACGAGCAGTACTTC
CASSLGTSGGDEQYF
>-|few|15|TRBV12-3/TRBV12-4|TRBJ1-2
TGTGCCAGCAGTTTGGACCAGGGCCCTAACTATGGCTACACCTTC
CASSLDQGPNYGYTF
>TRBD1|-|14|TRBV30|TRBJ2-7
TGTGCCTGGACTCTGGGACAGGGGGCCGACGAGCAGTACTTC
CAWTLGQGADEQYF
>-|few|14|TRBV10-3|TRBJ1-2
TGTGCCATCAGTGAGGGGGCCCTTAACTATGGCTACACCTTC
CAISEGALNYGYTF
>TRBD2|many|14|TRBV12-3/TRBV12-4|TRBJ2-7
TGTGCCAGCAGTAGGGAGAGCGGGAGCGACGAGCAGTACTTC
CASSRESGSDEQYF
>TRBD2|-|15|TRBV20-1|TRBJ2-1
TGCAGTGCGGGGACGAGCGGGAGCCTAAACAATGAGCAGTTCTTC
CSAGTSGSLNNEQFF
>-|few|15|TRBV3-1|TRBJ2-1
TGTGCCAGCAGCCAAGAGATGGGGGTCTACAATGAGCAGTTCTTC
CASSQEMGVYNEQFF
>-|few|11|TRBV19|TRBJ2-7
TGTGCCAGTGGCCCTAGGTACGAGCAGTACTTC
CASGPRYEQYF
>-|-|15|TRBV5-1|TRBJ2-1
TGCGCCAGCAGCTCGACTACTAGCTCCTACAATGAGCAGTTCTTC
CASSSTTSSYNEQFF
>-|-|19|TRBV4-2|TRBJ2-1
TGTGCCAGCAGCCAAGATACCCGGGGCCATCCGATCGTTCCCAATGAGCAGTTCTTC
CASSQDTRGHPIVPNEQFF